The clone carrying this T cell receptor (beta chain) appeared a single time. What it binds is not known. These data belong to a study of cytomegalovirus exposure and HLA in healthy donors. The wider study: The roughly 670 first-cohort repertoires shared a platform with the approximately 110 validation repertoires, as reported in a later analysis. Study observations and caveats: It was reported that the classifier diagnosed cytomegalovirus status with high specificity and sensitivity in both the original and validation cohorts.

Here immunoSEQ multiplex PCR was the method, and the copy in TCRdb shows in-frame clones only, minus some. The table records 100,000 to 120,000 clones, approximately 90% of them present only once. The CDR3 consists of 14 residues. Trimming shortened V by 3 bases and J by 4 bases, and 12 bases separated the two germline ends. Germline V gives CDR1 MNHNS, CDR2 SASEGT. This sequence originates from a woman aged 25 to 45 in good health and CMV-seropositive. The sample was PBMCs. The chain is built from TRBV6-1 and TRBJ1-2, with D unresolved. CDR3 nucleotide sequence: TGTGCCAGCAGTGACAGGCATTCCCTCTATGGCTACACCTTC. Translation: CASSDRHSLYGYTF.